These 29 T cell receptor beta chains originate from one sample sequenced in a study of post-analysis software for immune sequencing data. Unique-molecular-identifier-tagged TCR beta cDNA libraries were used. MiXCR was run by TCRdb on the PCR reads, yielding one entry per CDR3 protein. Of around 770,000 distinct CDR3 sequences listed, roughly 46% are singletons. These receptors have no known antigen. Study-wide results and limits: Patients showed TRBV5-6, TRBV5-1 and TRBV20-1 among 4 or 5 TRBV segments more frequent than in controls.

What was sequenced was blood. The receptors shown here come from a girl aged 5-17 years with multiple sclerosis.

This clonotype was found a few times. The V and J genes are TRBV7-3 and TRBJ2-5; 9 bases are shared with TRBD2. Unmatched junction bases numbered 2, after V lost 4 bases and J lost 5 bases. CDR3 size: 13 residues. Germline lookup yields CDR1 SGHTA and CDR2 FQGTGA. CDR3 DNA sequence: TGTGCCAGCAGCTCCGGGACTAGCGAGACCCAGTACTTC. Protein: CASSSGTSETQYF.

At least ten counts were recorded for this clonotype. The rearrangement joins TRBV12-3 or TRBV12-4 to TRBJ2-7, with 13 positions matching TRBD2. The J segment lost 2 bases and the V segment lost 6 bases, leaving 1 base of the junction unmatched. The CDR3 loop spans 14 amino acids. The CDR3 protein is CASSGLAGAYEQYF. In DNA form, the CDR3 reads TGTGCCAGCAGCGGACTAGCGGGAGCCTACGAGCAGTACTTC.

The V and J genes are TRBV11-2 and TRBJ2-5; 9 positions match TRBD1. The J call may be mistaken, given a closer DNA end match to TRBJ2-7. The CDR3 is made up of 16 amino acids. Germline V gene data show CDR1 as SGHAT and CDR2 as FQNNGV. CDR3 in amino acids: CASSLDSGTGWHEQYF. In DNA form, the CDR3 reads TGTGCCAGCAGCTTAGATTCCGGGACAGGGTGGCACGAGCAGTACTTC.

The chain combines TRBV12-3 or TRBV12-4 with TRBJ2-1; TRBD2 aligns across 7 bases. There are 15 residues in the CDR3. The J segment lost 2 bases and the V segment lost 10 bases, leaving 11 bases of the junction unmatched. The CDR3 nucleotides read TGTGCCATGACCACTAGCGCAGGAACCTACAATGAGCAGTTCTTC. Protein sequence: CAMTTSAGTYNEQFF.

CDR3: CASSPGGSGAVYNEQFF. The CDR3 DNA is TGTGCCAGCAGCCCCGGGGGTAGCGGGGCAGTTTACAATGAGCAGTTCTTC. The rearrangement uses TRBV5-6 and TRBJ2-1; 8 positions match TRBD2. Germline V gene data show CDR1 as SGHDT and CDR2 as YYEEEE. This CDR3 comprises 17 residues. Losses at the gene ends were 4 bases for V and 4 bases for J; bases not matched to a gene: 13. The whole variable domain, filled in from reference TRBV5-6 and TRBJ2-1, reads DAGVTQSPTHLIKTRGQQVTLRCSPKSGHDTVSWYQQALGQGPQFIFQYYEEEERQRGNFPDRFSGHQFPNYSSELNVNALLLGDSALYLCASSPGGSGAVYNEQFFGPGTRLTVL.

This clonotype was seen a handful of times. The chain has TRBV7-8 and TRBJ2-7; 7 bases align to TRBD1. Germline V gene lookup returns CDR1 SGHVS and CDR2 FQNEAQ. Losses at the gene ends were 1 base for V and 2 bases for J; bases not matched to a gene: 8. This CDR3 has 16 amino acids. The CDR3 DNA is TGTGCCAGCAGCTTAGAAAGACAGGGAGCAACCTACGAGCAGTACTTC. It encodes CASSLERQGATYEQYF.

The chain combines TRBV20-1 with TRBJ2-5, with 9 positions matching TRBD2. V trimming: 8 bases; J trimming: 4 bases; junction bases outside the gene matches: 17. Germline V lookup: CDR1 DFQATT, CDR2 SNEGSKA (reference sequence). This CDR3 contains 16 residues. For the CDR3, the DNA is TGCAGTACAGAAGCGGCGGGAGGGCCGGGAAGAGAGACCCAGTACTTC. This gives the protein CSTEAAGGPGRETQYF.

This sequence joins TRBV7-2 and TRBJ2-7, with 8 positions matching TRBD1. The CDR3 consists of 16 residues. Losses at the gene ends were 5 bases for V and 0 bases for J; bases not matched to a gene: 9. The germline gives CDR1 SGHTA, CDR2 FQGNSA. The DNA for the CDR3 is TGTGCCAGCAGCGTCAGACAGGGGTCGAGCTCCTACGAGCAGTACTTC. As protein: CASSVRQGSSSYEQYF. The full variable domain, completed using reference TRBV7-2 and TRBJ2-7, is GAGVSQSPSNKVTEKGKDVELRCDPISGHTALYWYRQSLGQGLEFLIYFQGNSAPDKSGLPSDRFSAERTGGSVSTLTIQRTQQEDSAVYLCASSVRQGSSSYEQYFGPGTRLTVT.

The V call is TRBV12-3 or TRBV12-4, the J call TRBJ2-7; 8 bases match TRBD1. This CDR3 has 15 residues. With V trimmed by 3 bases and J by 7 bases, 11 bases remained unmatched. The CDR3 sequence is CASSFSPGGRDEQYF. CDR3 in DNA: TGTGCCAGCAGTTTTTCTCCAGGGGGCCGGGATGAGCAGTACTTC.

The genes are TRBV5-1 and TRBJ2-1, with D possibly TRBD2 on 6 matching bases. This CDR3 comprises 19 residues. Germline CDR1 is SGHRS and CDR2 is YFSETQ. Trimming took off 0 bases at V and 9 bases at J, with 28 bases between the two ends. CDR3 nucleotides: TGCGCCAGCAGCTTGGCGGGACTGGCACAGTTTGGTGGTGGTTTTGAGCAGTTCTTC. Translation: CASSLAGLAQFGGGFEQFF.

The chain couples TRBV11-2 to TRBJ2-7; the D gene is possibly TRBD2 (6 bases). Germline V gene data show CDR1 as SGHAT and CDR2 as FQNNGV. There are 11 residues in the CDR3. V dropped 5 bases and J dropped 12 bases, with 14 bases sitting between them. The CDR3 bases are TGTGCCAGCAGCCAGACGGGAGTTGTGTACTTC. This translates into CASSQTGVVYF.

This clonotype was found a few times. The genes are TRBV20-1 and TRBJ1-5, with 8 bases identical to TRBD1. Trimming removed 4 bases from V and 0 bases from J; junction bases left unmatched: 17. The CDR3 extends over 19 amino acids. Looked up from germline, CDR1 is DFQATT and CDR2 is SNEGSKA (reference sequence). The CDR3 nucleotides read TGCAGTGCTAAGTCTCTACCGGACAGGGACGATTATAGCAATCAGCCCCAGCATTTT. Its translation is CSAKSLPDRDDYSNQPQHF.

In its sample, this clonotype was seen a few times. This chain joins TRBV3-1 and TRBJ2-1; D not resolved. V lost 0 bases and J lost 6, with 3 bases in between. There are 12 residues in the CDR3. Germline lookup yields CDR1 LGHDT and CDR2 YNNKEL (reference sequence). The CDR3 here is CASSQEGNEQFF. The CDR3 region has the DNA TGTGCCAGCAGCCAAGAAGGCAATGAGCAGTTCTTC.

The rearrangement links TRBV7-9 to TRBJ2-7; possibly TRBD1 or TRBD2 for D (5 bases each). Germline-derived CDR1 and CDR2 are SEHNR and FQNEAQ (reference sequence). This CDR3 is 14 amino acids long. Between the trimmed V and J ends, which lost 5 bases and 3 bases, there was a span of 14 bases. DNA for the CDR3: TGTGCCAGCAGCCACCGGGACCACTACTACGAGCAGTACTTC. As protein: CASSHRDHYYEQYF.

This clonotype showed up just a few times. This chain uses TRBV6-6 with TRBJ2-3, with TRBD2 matching 7 bases. The CDR3 consists of 14 residues. The germline V gene has CDR1 MNHNY and CDR2 SVGAGI (reference sequence). The ends lost 8 bases at V and 5 bases at J; junction bases unmatched: 10. CDR3 nucleotide sequence: TGTGCCAGCCCCCCCGCGGGAGTGGTAGATACGCAGTATTTT. Encoded protein: CASPPAGVVDTQYF.

In this sample, this clonotype turned up a few times. This chain connects TRBV12-3 or TRBV12-4 to TRBJ2-7; D may match TRBD1 or TRBD2 (5 bases each). Trimming cost V 8 bases and J 3 bases, with 17 bases left between them. This CDR3 contains 14 residues. The DNA for the CDR3 is TGTGCCAGCTCCCGTTATGGGGGAAGCTACGAGCAGTACTTC. It yields the protein CASSRYGGSYEQYF.

The chain carries TRBV18 and TRBJ1-1, with D possibly being TRBD1 (5 bases). Germline lookup yields CDR1 KGHSH and CDR2 LQKENI. Trimming took off 4 bases at V and 1 base at J, with 13 bases between the two ends. The CDR3 sequence is 15 residues long. Here the CDR3 reads CASSRTGLANTEAFF. The DNA of the CDR3 is TGTGCCAGCTCACGCACGGGACTGGCGAACACTGAAGCTTTCTTT.

The chain joins TRBV7-9 to TRBJ2-5; 10 positions agree with TRBD2. The CDR3 covers 16 residues. With 4 bases clipped from V and 1 base from J, the junction kept 6 bases outside the gene matches. In germline, CDR1 is SEHNR, CDR2 FQNEAQ (reference sequence). The CDR3 coding sequence is TGTGCCAGCAGCTCGGGGACTAGCGCGACCCAAGAGACCCAGTACTTC. Encoded protein: CASSSGTSATQETQYF.

This chain links TRBV14 with TRBJ2-7; 9 nucleotides agree with TRBD2. CDR1 SGHDN and CDR2 FVKESK come from the germline V gene. The CDR3 consists of 13 residues. Trimming removed 6 bases from V and 4 bases from J; junction bases left unmatched: 4. CDR3 sequence (DNA): TGTGCCAGCAGGTCTCTAGCGGGATACGAGCAGTACTTC. Protein sequence: CASRSLAGYEQYF.

The CDR3 loop is CASTKYGVSSYNEQFF. CDR3 coding DNA: TGCGCCAGCACCAAATATGGGGTGAGCTCCTACAATGAGCAGTTCTTC. V gene TRBV5-1 combines with J gene TRBJ2-1; the D is unclear. This CDR3 has 16 residues. In germline, CDR1 is SGHRS, CDR2 YFSETQ. Trimming pared 6 bases from V and 0 bases from J, leaving 16 bases between.

In this sample, this clonotype turned up a few times. This rearrangement joins TRBV12-3 or TRBV12-4 to TRBJ1-2; the match to TRBD1 covers 8 bases. The CDR3 contains 14 residues. After removal of 8 bases from V and 6 bases from J, the junction contained 11 bases not matched to a gene. The CDR3 loop reads CASSTRTGKDGYTF. For the CDR3, the DNA is TGTGCCAGCTCAACGAGGACAGGGAAGGATGGCTACACCTTC.

This clonotype was recorded once. The rearrangement links TRBV6-2 or TRBV6-3 to TRBJ2-7; D perhaps matches TRBD1 (5 bases). The germline CDR1 and CDR2 sequences are MNHEY and SVGEGT. Trimming cost V 4 bases and J 2 bases, with 15 bases left between them. CDR3 length equals 15 residues. CDR3: CASSSPTVTTYEQYF. The CDR3 DNA follows: TGTGCCAGCAGTTCCCCGACAGTGACAACCTACGAGCAGTACTTC.

The rearrangement joins TRBV6-2 or TRBV6-3 to TRBJ2-1; D call uncertain. The V and J ends lost 2 bases and 10 bases respectively, with 6 bases between them. This CDR3 spans 11 amino acids. The germline CDR1 and CDR2 sequences are MNHEY and SVGEGT. CDR3 protein: CASSYESEQFF. The CDR3 DNA is TGTGCCAGCAGTTACGAGTCGGAGCAGTTCTTC.

This chain joins TRBV20-1 and TRBJ2-5, with 9 bases aligning to TRBD1. The CDR3 spans 14 residues. Trimming cost V 4 bases and J 4 bases; bases outside gene matches: 7. CDR1 is DFQATT, CDR2 SNEGSKA, per germline (reference sequence). In nucleotides, the CDR3 is TGCAGTGCTAAAGGGACAGGGAGTACAGAGACCCAGTACTTC. This gives the protein CSAKGTGSTETQYF.

The V gene is TRBV20-1, the J gene TRBJ2-4, with 8 bases matching TRBD2. With the DNA end fitting TRBJ2-7 better, the J assignment may be wrong. The germline V gene has CDR1 DFQATT and CDR2 SNEGSKA (reference sequence). CDR3 length: 14 residues. In DNA, the CDR3 is TGCAGTGCTAGCGATGGCGGGAGGCGCTACGAGCAGTACTTC. This encodes CSASDGGRRYEQYF.

The chain joins TRBV20-1 to TRBJ2-7; 9 bases align to TRBD2. Germline lookup yields CDR1 DFQATT and CDR2 SNEGSKA (reference sequence). V was pared by 3 bases and J by 6 bases, with 3 bases of the junction left unmatched. There are 12 residues in the CDR3. CDR3 sequence reads: CSASSGSAEQYF. CDR3 nucleotide sequence: TGCAGTGCTAGTAGCGGGAGCGCCGAGCAGTACTTC.

The CDR3 reads CASRAAGVYQPQHF. The CDR3 nucleotides are TGTGCCAGCAGAGCCGCAGGGGTTTATCAGCCCCAGCATTTT. The rearrangement joins TRBV12-3 or TRBV12-4 to TRBJ1-5, with D possibly TRBD1 on 6 matching bases. Trimming took 6 bases from V and 5 from J, leaving 14 bases between them. This CDR3 contains 14 residues.

This clonotype showed up just a few times. The chain recombines TRBV28 with TRBJ2-7; weak D call: TRBD1 (6 bases). Trimming stripped 10 bases from V and 2 bases from J, with 15 bases between. From germline, CDR1 is MDHEN and CDR2 SYDVKM. The CDR3 covers 13 residues. CDR3 sequence (DNA): TGTGCCACCGGACAGCCTGGGGCCTACGAGCAGTACTTC. The encoded protein is CATGQPGAYEQYF.

V and J are TRBV7-8 and TRBJ2-4; D not certain. The ends were cut back, 5 bases at V and 2 bases at J, with 10 bases in the middle. The CDR3 contains 14 residues. The germline gives CDR1 SGHVS, CDR2 FQNEAQ. The CDR3 spells CASSPGISKNIQYF. The CDR3 coding sequence is TGTGCCAGCAGCCCAGGAATATCCAAAAACATTCAGTACTTC.